This TCR beta chain is drawn from a study of blood T cell repertoires in COVID-19. Overall study context: The samples span acute and convalescent COVID-19 from the United States, Italy and Spain. PBMCs, B-cell-depleted T cells, or T cells were the source of the cDNA or gDNA that made up the material.

The CDR3 contains 14 residues. V shed 3 bases and J 8 bases; nucleotides not matched to a gene: 3. Per germline, CDR1 KGHSH and CDR2 LQKENI. Authors' processing steps: Nucleated cell number was recorded as an estimate derived from reference gene primer amplification. TCRdb's table, derived via immunoSEQ multiplex PCR, lists solely in-frame clones and lacks some. V and J calls plus clone size are reproduced from that table; the DNA served to infer D and trimming. The repertoire holds approximately 110,000 clones, with approximately 84% as singletons. The chain is built from TRBV18 and TRBJ2-4; 11 bases align to TRBD1. The TCR was taken from a middle-aged man with acute or convalescent COVID-19. The sequenced material came from peripheral blood. CDR3 sequence: CASSPGTGGYIQYF. Written as DNA, the CDR3 is TGTGCCAGCTCACCCGGGACAGGGGGATACATTCAGTACTTC.